The T cell receptor beta chain under discussion was sequenced for a study of shared clonotypes between healthy human individuals. Generated by immunoSEQ multiplex PCR, the TCRdb table keeps only in-frame clones and is missing some. Of under 2.5 million clones in the sample, roughly 90% were seen once. Per the germline V gene, CDR1 is LNHDA and CDR2 is SQIVND (reference sequence). This CDR3 spans 13 amino acids. J lost 5 bases, V lost 6 bases, and 5 bases had no gene match. As to this clone: The antigen remains undetermined.

Points from the study as a whole: With few donors, the genetic and exposure-history diversity represented was limited. Depth was large, yet rarefaction showed that sorted-subset sequencing was incomplete.

The clonotype was recovered from a man younger than 30 in good health. Some clones in this sample may be carry-over from other donors' samples. Material for sequencing was naive CD4+ T cells from PBMCs. The sample's subset: CD45RA+ positively selected. The chain recombines TRBV19 with TRBJ2-7; 9 nucleotides align to TRBD1. In DNA, the CDR3 is TGTGCCAGTAGAACGACAGGGGGGGACGAGCAGTACTTC. This sequence encodes CASRTTGGDEQYF.